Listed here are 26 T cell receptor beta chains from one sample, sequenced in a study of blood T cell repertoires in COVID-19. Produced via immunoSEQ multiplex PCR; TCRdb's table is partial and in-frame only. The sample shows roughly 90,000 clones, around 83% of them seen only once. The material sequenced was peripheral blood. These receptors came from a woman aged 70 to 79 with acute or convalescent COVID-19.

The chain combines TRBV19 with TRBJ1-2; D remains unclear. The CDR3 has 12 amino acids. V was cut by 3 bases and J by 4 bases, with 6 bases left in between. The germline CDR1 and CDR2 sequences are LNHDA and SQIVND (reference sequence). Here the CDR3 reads CASSIRGYGYTF. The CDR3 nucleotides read TGTGCCAGTAGTATCCGGGGCTATGGCTACACCTTC.

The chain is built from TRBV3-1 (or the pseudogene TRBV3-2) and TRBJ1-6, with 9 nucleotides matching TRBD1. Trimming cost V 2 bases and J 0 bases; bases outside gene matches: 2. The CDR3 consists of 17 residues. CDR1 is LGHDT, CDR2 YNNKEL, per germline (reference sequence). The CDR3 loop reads CASSQRTGASYNSPLHF. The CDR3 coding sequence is TGTGCCAGCAGCCAACGGACAGGGGCCTCCTATAATTCACCCCTCCACTTT.

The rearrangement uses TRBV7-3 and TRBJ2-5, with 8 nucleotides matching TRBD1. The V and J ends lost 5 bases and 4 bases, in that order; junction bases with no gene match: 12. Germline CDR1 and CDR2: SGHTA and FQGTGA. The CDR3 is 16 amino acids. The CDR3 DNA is TGTGCCAGCAGCCCCCTTGGGTCAGGGGGCACAGAGACCCAGTACTTC. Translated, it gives CASSPLGSGGTETQYF.

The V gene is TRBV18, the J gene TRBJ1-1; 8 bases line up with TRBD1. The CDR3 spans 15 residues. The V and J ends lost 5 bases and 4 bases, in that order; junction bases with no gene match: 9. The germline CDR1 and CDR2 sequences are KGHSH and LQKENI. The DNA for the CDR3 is TGTGCCAGCTCAGAATTTCTACAGGGGGGCACTGAAGCTTTCTTT. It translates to CASSEFLQGGTEAFF.

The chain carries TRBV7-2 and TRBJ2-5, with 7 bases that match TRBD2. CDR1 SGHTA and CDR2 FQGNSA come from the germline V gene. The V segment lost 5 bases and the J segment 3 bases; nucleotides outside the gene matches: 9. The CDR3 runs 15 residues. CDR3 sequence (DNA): TGTGCCAGCAGCCACGGGGGTGCGGGGGAAGAGACCCAGTACTTC. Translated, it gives CASSHGGAGEETQYF.

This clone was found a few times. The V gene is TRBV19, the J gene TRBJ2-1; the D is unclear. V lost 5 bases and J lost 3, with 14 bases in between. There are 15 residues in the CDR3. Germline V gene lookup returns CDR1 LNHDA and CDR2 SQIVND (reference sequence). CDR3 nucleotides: TGTGCCAGTAGTTCCGATACAAAGATCTACAATGAGCAGTTCTTC. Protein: CASSSDTKIYNEQFF.

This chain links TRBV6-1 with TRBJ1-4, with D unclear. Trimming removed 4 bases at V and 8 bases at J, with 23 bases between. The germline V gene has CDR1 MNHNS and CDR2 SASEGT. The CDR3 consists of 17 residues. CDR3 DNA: TGTGCCAGCAGTGCTATCACGGCGGGAGGTCTCGGGGAAAAACTGTTTTTT. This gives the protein CASSAITAGGLGEKLFF.

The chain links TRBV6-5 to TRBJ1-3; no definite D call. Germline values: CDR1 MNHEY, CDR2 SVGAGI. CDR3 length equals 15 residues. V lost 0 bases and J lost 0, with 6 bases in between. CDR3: CASSYSADSGNTIYF. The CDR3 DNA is TGTGCCAGCAGTTACTCGGCAGACTCTGGAAACACCATATATTTT.

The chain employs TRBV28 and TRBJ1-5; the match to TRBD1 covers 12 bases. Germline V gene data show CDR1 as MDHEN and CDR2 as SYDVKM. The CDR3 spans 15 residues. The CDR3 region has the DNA TGTGCGGGGACAGGGGGCGCGGTTGGCAATCAGCCCCAGCATTTT. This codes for CAGTGGAVGNQPQHF.

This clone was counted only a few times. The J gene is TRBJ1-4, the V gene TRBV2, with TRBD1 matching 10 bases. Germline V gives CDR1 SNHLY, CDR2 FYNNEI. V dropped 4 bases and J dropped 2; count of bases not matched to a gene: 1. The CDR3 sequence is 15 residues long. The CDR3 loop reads CASSGQGATNEKLFF. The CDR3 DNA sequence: TGTGCCAGCAGTGGACAGGGGGCCACTAATGAAAAACTGTTTTTT. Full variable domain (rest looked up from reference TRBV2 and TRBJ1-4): EPEVTQTPSHQVTQMGQEVILRCVPISNHLYFYWYRQILGQKVEFLVSFYNNEISEKSEIFDDQFSVERPDGSNFTLKIRSTKLEDSAMYFCASSGQGATNEKLFFGSGTQLSVL.

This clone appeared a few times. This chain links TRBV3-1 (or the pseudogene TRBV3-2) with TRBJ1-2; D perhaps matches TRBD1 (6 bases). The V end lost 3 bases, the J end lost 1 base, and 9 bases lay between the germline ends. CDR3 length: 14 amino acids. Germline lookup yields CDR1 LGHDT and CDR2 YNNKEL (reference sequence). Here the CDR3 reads CASSQTQGNYGYTF. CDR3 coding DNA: TGTGCCAGCAGCCAGACACAGGGTAACTATGGCTACACCTTC.

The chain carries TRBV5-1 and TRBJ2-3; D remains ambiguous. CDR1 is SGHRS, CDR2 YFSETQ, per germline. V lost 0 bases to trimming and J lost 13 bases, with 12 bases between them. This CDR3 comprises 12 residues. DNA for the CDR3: TGCGCCAGCAGCTTGGTTGGTAGTGAGGAGTATTTT. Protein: CASSLVGSEEYF.

CDR3 bases: TGTGCCAGTAGTATTAGCATATTATATGGCTACACCTTC. Its translation: CASSISILYGYTF. The chain employs TRBV19 and TRBJ1-2; no reliable D call. Trimming cost V 3 bases and J 5 bases, with 10 bases left between them. Germline assignment: CDR1 LNHDA and CDR2 SQIVND (reference sequence). The CDR3 covers 13 residues.

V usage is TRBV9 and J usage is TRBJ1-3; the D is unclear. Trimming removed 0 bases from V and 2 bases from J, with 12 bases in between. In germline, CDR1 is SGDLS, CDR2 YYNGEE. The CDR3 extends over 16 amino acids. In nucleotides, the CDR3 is TGTGCCAGCAGCGTAGAAGTGGCGGGGACTGGAAACACCATATATTTT. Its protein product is CASSVEVAGTGNTIYF.

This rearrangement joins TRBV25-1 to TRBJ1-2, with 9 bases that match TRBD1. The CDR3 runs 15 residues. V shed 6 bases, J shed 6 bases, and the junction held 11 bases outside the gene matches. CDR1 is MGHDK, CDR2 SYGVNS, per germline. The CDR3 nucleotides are TGTGCCAGCAGCCCTCCCGGGACAGGGTTAGATGGCTACACCTTC. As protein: CASSPPGTGLDGYTF.

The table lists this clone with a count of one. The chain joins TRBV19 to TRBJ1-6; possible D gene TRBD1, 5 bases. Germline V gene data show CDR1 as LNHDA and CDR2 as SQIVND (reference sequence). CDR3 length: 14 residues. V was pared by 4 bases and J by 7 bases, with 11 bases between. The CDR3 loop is CASSNAGWNSPLHF. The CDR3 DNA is TGTGCCAGTAGTAACGCAGGGTGGAATTCACCCCTCCACTTT.

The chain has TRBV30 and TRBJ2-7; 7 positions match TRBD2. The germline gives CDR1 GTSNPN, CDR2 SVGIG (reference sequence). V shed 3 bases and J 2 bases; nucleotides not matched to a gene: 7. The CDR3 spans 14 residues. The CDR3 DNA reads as TGTGCCTGGAGGTCGGGAGGACTACCCTACGAGCAGTACTTC. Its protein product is CAWRSGGLPYEQYF.

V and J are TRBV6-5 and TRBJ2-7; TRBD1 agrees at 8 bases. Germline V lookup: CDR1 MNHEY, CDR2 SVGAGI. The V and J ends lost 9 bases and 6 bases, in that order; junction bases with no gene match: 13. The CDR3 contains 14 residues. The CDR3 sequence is CASLRAGGTGEQYF. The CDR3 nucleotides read TGTGCCAGTTTAAGGGCAGGGGGCACAGGCGAGCAGTACTTC.

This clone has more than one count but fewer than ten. In nucleotides, the CDR3 is TGTGCCAGCAGCTTAGTGGGACAGAGTAATGGCTACACCTTC. It translates to CASSLVGQSNGYTF. V and J are TRBV7-9 and TRBJ1-2; 7 bases match TRBD1. Losses at the gene ends were 1 base for V and 6 bases for J; bases not matched to a gene: 5. This CDR3 region has 14 residues. Per germline, CDR1 SEHNR and CDR2 FQNEAQ (reference sequence).

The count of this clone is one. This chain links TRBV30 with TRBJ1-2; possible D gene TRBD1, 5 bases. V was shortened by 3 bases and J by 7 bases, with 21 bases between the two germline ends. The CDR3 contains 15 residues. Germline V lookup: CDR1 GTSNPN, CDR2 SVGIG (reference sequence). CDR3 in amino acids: CAWRSYGLGGSGYTF. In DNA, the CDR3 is TGTGCCTGGAGGTCCTACGGTTTGGGGGGATCTGGCTACACCTTC.

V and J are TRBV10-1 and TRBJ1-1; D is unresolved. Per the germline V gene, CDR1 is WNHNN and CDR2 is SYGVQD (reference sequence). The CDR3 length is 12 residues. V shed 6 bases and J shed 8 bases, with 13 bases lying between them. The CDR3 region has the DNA TGCGCCAGCAGCTCCGAGGGCGGAGAAGCTTTCTTT. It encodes CASSSEGGEAFF.

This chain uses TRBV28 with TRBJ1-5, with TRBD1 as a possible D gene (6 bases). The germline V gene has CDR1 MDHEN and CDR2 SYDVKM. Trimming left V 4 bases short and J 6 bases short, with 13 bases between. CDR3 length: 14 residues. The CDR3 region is CASSSSGAVQPQHF. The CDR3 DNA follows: TGTGCCAGCAGTTCTTCAGGGGCGGTTCAGCCCCAGCATTTT.

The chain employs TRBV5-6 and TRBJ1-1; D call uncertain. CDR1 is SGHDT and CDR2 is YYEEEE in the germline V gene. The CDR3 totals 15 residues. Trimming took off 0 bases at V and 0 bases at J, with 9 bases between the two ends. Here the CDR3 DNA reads TGTGCCAGCAGCTTGGGGGAGCATTTGAACACTGAAGCTTTCTTT. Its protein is CASSLGEHLNTEAFF.

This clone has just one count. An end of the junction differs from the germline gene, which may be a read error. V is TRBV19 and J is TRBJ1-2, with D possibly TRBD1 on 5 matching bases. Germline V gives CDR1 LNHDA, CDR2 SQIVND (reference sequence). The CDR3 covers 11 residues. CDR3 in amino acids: CASSPGRTWAF. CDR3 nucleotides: TGTGCCAGTAGTCCCGGACGGACATGGGCCTTC.

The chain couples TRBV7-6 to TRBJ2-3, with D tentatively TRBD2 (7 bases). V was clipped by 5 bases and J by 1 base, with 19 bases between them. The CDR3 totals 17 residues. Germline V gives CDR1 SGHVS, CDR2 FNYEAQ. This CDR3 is CASSPVGGLGGTDTQYF. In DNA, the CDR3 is TGTGCCAGCAGCCCAGTCGGGGGGCTGGGTGGCACAGATACGCAGTATTTT.

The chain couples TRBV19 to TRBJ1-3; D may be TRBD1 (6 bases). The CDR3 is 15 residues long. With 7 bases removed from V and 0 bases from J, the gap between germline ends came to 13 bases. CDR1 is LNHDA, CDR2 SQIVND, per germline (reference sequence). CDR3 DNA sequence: TGTGCCAGTACCCCGACAGGCTACTCTGGAAACACCATATATTTT. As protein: CASTPTGYSGNTIYF.